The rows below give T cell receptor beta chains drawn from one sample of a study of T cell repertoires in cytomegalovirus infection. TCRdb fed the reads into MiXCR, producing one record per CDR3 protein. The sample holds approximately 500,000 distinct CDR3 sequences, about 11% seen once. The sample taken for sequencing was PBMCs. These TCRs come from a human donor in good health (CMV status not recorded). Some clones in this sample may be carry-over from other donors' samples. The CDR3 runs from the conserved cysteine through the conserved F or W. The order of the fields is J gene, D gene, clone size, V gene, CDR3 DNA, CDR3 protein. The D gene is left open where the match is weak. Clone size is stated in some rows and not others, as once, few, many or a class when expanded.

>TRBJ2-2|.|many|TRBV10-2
TGCGCCAGCAGTCCCGGGACTTTAAACACCGGGGAGCTGTTTTTT
CASSPGTLNTGELFF
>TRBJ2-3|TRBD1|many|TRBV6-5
TGTGCCAGCAGTTACGTGACAGGGGGGGATACGCAGTATTTT
CASSYVTGGDTQYF
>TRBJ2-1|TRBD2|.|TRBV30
TGTGCCTGGGACTTCTCTAGCGGGAGGTTTGAGCAGTTCTTC
CAWDFSSGRFEQFF
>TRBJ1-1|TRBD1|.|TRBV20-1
TGCAGTGCTAGCGACAGGGCGGGTGGCACTGAAGCTTTCTTT
CSASDRAGGTEAFF
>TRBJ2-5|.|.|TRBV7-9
TGTGCCAGCAGCTCCGGACTGGCTTGGGGGATGGATATCCAGTACTTC
CASSSGLAWGMDIQYF
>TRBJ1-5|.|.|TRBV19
TGTGCCAGTACCCTCGGTGGGTGGAGCAATCAGCCCCAGCATTTT
CASTLGGWSNQPQHF
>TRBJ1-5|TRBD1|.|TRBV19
TGTGCCAGTAGAGTTTTGCCGGGACAGGGGAACCAGCCCCAGCATTTT
CASRVLPGQGNQPQHF
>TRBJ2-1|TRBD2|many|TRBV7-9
TGTGCCAGCAGCTTAGTAGCGCCTGGGACTAGCGGGAGAAGGCATGAGCAGTTCTTC
CASSLVAPGTSGRRHEQFF
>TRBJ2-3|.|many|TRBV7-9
TGTGCCAGCAGCTTAGCCCTAAATACGCAGTATTTT
CASSLALNTQYF
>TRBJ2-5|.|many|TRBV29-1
TGCAGCGTTATGAGGGAGACCCAGTACTTC
CSVMRETQYF
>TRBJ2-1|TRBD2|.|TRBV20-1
TGCAGTGCTAGAGATCCGGCGGGAGGGCGAATAAATGAGCAGTTCTTC
CSARDPAGGRINEQFF
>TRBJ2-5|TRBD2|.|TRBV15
TGTGCCACCAGCAGAGATCAAGGTACTAGCGCACAAGAGACCCAGTACTTC
CATSRDQGTSAQETQYF
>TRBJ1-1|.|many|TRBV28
TGTGCCAGCAGTTTATTGGGCCTGAGGAACACTGAAGCTTTCTTT
CASSLLGLRNTEAFF
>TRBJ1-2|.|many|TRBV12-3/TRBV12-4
TGTGCCAGCAGTTTGCAGGTTATCTCCTATGGCTACACCTTC
CASSLQVISYGYTF
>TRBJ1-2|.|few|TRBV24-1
TGTGCCACCAGTGAAAAACAGTTTGATGGCTACACCTTC
CATSEKQFDGYTF
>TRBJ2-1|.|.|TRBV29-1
TGCAGCGTTGAAGATCGCGCGTATGAGCAGTTCTTC
CSVEDRAYEQFF
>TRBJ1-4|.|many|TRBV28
TGTGCCAGCAGGGGGGAAAGAAAACTGTTTTTT
CASRGERKLFF
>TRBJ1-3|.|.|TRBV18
TGTGCCAGCTCACCACAGGGGAACTCTGGAAACACCATATATTTT
CASSPQGNSGNTIYF
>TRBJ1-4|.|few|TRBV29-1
TGCAGCGCTGCGGCTGGGAGTAGGGTGAATGAAAAACTGTTTTTT
CSAAAGSRVNEKLFF
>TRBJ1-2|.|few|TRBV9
TGTGCCAGCAGCCCTCAGACAGAAAACTATGGCTACACCTTC
CASSPQTENYGYTF
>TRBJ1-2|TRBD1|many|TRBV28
TGTGCCAGCAGTTTAACCGGGACAGGGGGCGGCTACACCTTC
CASSLTGTGGGYTF